The 23 T cell receptor beta chains below all came from one sample that was sequenced in a study of cytomegalovirus exposure and HLA in healthy donors (dated by TCRdb to 2016 to 2017). Library generation was performed with the immunoSEQ multiplex PCR assay. For the multiplex PCR, a mixture combining 60 forward primers for TCR Vbeta segments and 13 reverse primers for TCR Jbeta segments was used. TCRdb took over this immuneACCESS table, retaining in-frame rearrangements with V and J assigned. Such tables are incomplete; in checked studies, under half of the missing clones stem from an unresolved V gene, and the remainder is unexplained. The sample data list some 110,000 clones, and roughly 70% of these were observed just once. 1% to 1.5% of the sample rests with the top ten. The sequencing input was PBMCs. The receptor source for this set is a man in his forties or fifties in good health and CMV-seronegative.

The table lists this clone with a count of one. The rearrangement links TRBV28 to TRBJ2-7, with 11 bases lining up with TRBD1. CDR3 size: 14 residues. CDR1 MDHEN and CDR2 SYDVKM come from the germline V gene. J gave up 4 bases and V 6 bases, and 5 bases lay outside the gene matches. CDR3 DNA: TGTGCCAGCAGGGGGACAGGGGGGCGGTACGAGCAGTACTTC. It translates to CASRGTGGRYEQYF.

This chain uses TRBV9 with TRBJ2-7; 10 nucleotides align to TRBD2. The V gene's germline CDR1 is SGDLS and CDR2 YYNGEE. The CDR3 is 15 residues long. The V and J ends lost 3 bases and 7 bases, in that order; junction bases with no gene match: 10. CDR3 DNA sequence: TGTGCCAGCAGCGAGGGGAGCGGGGGGGCTTGGGAGCAGTACTTC. Protein sequence: CASSEGSGGAWEQYF.

The chain links TRBV19 to TRBJ2-7; 11 nucleotides match TRBD1. CDR3 length equals 15 residues. Germline V gene sequence: CDR1 LNHDA, CDR2 SQIVND (reference sequence). The junction had 7 bases not matched to a gene; V was cut back by 5 bases and J by 4 bases. In DNA form, the CDR3 reads TGTGCCAGTAGTGCCGGACAGGGGGCGGTTTACGAGCAGTACTTC. Translated, it gives CASSAGQGAVYEQYF.

The chain combines TRBV5-1 with TRBJ2-7, with 15 bases aligning to TRBD2. Per germline, CDR1 SGHRS and CDR2 YFSETQ. The CDR3 runs 15 residues. V lost 8 bases and J lost 1; bases outside the gene matches: 4. The CDR3 nucleotides read TGCGCCAGTGGACTAGCGGGAGGGAAATCCTACGAGCAGTACTTC. The encoded protein is CASGLAGGKSYEQYF.

J is TRBJ1-2 and V is TRBV2; 10 bases agree with TRBD1. The CDR3 has 13 amino acids. Germline CDR1 and CDR2: SNHLY and FYNNEI. V lost 9 bases and J lost 4; bases outside the gene matches: 5. The CDR3 DNA follows: TGTGCCAGGAAGGACAGGGGGGGCTATGGCTACACCTTC. Its translation: CARKDRGGYGYTF.

The chain joins TRBV5-1 to TRBJ2-2, with D uncertain. This CDR3 spans 13 amino acids. CDR1 is SGHRS, CDR2 YFSETQ, per germline. With 0 bases removed from V and 4 bases from J, the gap between germline ends came to 4 bases. The CDR3 is CASSLESTGELFF. Written as DNA, the CDR3 is TGCGCCAGCAGCTTGGAGAGCACCGGGGAGCTGTTTTTT.

A few counts support this clone. CDR3 sequence reads: CASRQTDGSTDTQYF. The CDR3 DNA reads as TGTGCCAGCAGACAAACAGACGGTAGCACAGATACGCAGTATTTT. The J gene is TRBJ2-3, the V gene TRBV6-1; D is ambiguous. The CDR3 has 15 residues. The V and J ends lost 6 bases and 0 bases respectively, with 13 bases between them. Per the germline V gene, CDR1 is MNHNS and CDR2 is SASEGT.

The chain links TRBV14 to TRBJ2-3; D ambiguous. Trimming left V 0 bases short and J 0 bases short, with 13 bases between. The CDR3 sequence is 17 residues long. Germline lookup yields CDR1 SGHDN and CDR2 FVKESK. Here the CDR3 reads CASSQDPPLTSTDTQYF. In DNA form, the CDR3 reads TGTGCCAGCAGCCAAGACCCTCCGTTAACTAGCACAGATACGCAGTATTTT.

The chain employs TRBV14 and TRBJ2-7; 7 bases match TRBD1. The CDR3 contains 14 residues. Looked up from germline, CDR1 is SGHDN and CDR2 is FVKESK. V was clipped by 4 bases and J by 6 bases; unmatched bases: 9. CDR3 loop: CASSRYRGATEQYF. The CDR3 region has the DNA TGTGCCAGCAGCCGATACAGGGGCGCGACCGAGCAGTACTTC.

This chain links TRBV7-9 with TRBJ2-1, with 13 bases that match TRBD2. Trimming at V came to 5 bases and at J to 5 bases, leaving 6 bases not matched to a gene. CDR3 length: 16 amino acids. Germline V gene data show CDR1 as SEHNR and CDR2 as FQNEAQ (reference sequence). CDR3 nucleotide sequence: TGTGCCAGCAGCCCCCGACTAGCGGGAGGTGACAATGAGCAGTTCTTC. Amino acid sequence: CASSPRLAGGDNEQFF.

The rearrangement joins TRBV27 to TRBJ1-2; perhaps TRBD1 as D (5 bases). V lost 4 bases to trimming and J lost 6 bases, with 18 bases between them. The CDR3 spans 15 residues. CDR1 and CDR2 from the germline V gene are MNHEY and SMNVEV (reference sequence). In nucleotides, the CDR3 is TGTGCCAGCAGTTCGCGGGACCTCATCGTCGATGGCTACACCTTC. Amino acid sequence: CASSSRDLIVDGYTF.

This clone appeared a single time. The chain is built from TRBV7-2 and TRBJ1-1; 7 bases line up with TRBD1. V dropped 5 bases and J dropped 1; count of bases not matched to a gene: 16. This CDR3 has 18 residues. CDR1 is SGHTA and CDR2 is FQGNSA in the germline V gene. Written as DNA, the CDR3 is TGTGCCAGCAGCGTAAACGCTCGGGACAGTTTAAGGAACACTGAAGCTTTCTTT. Encoded protein: CASSVNARDSLRNTEAFF.

Of note for this clone: This specimen includes other DNA sequences encoding the same CDR3. The gene calls are TRBV5-1 and TRBJ2-1, with 7 bases aligning to TRBD2. With V trimmed by 0 bases and J by 7 bases, 1 base remained unmatched. The CDR3 runs to 13 residues. Germline loops: CDR1 SGHRS, CDR2 YFSETQ. CDR3 region: CASSLAGGNEQFF. In DNA, the CDR3 is TGCGCCAGCAGCTTGGCCGGGGGGAATGAGCAGTTCTTC.

The V and J genes are TRBV21-1 and TRBJ1-1; the DNA was not used to check the table's D call, TRBD1. TRBV21-1 represents a pseudogene. The CDR3 runs 13 residues. For the CDR3, the DNA is TGTGCCAGTACAGGGGGCCGGGGAACTGAAGCTTTCTTT. The encoded protein is CASTGGRGTEAFF.

The chain uses TRBV25-1 and TRBJ2-1, with 7 bases that match TRBD1. Germline CDR1 MGHDK, CDR2 SYGVNS. This CDR3 is built from 15 residues. Unmatched junction bases numbered 10, after V lost 8 bases and J lost 3 bases. The CDR3, as DNA: TGTGCCAGCCAAAACACAGGGGTGAGCTACAATGAGCAGTTCTTC. Translation gives CASQNTGVSYNEQFF.

The chain links TRBV5-5 to TRBJ2-1; 9 nucleotides line up with TRBD2. This CDR3 is 16 amino acids long. V was clipped by 0 bases and J by 4 bases; unmatched bases: 5. CDR1 is SGHKS and CDR2 is YYEKEE in the germline V gene (reference sequence). The CDR3 spells CASSLEGRGGYNEQFF. Here the CDR3 DNA reads TGTGCCAGCAGCTTGGAGGGGCGGGGGGGGTACAATGAGCAGTTCTTC.

The J gene is TRBJ2-1, the V gene TRBV7-6, with 8 bases lining up with TRBD1. V lost 5 bases and J lost 13; bases outside the gene matches: 19. The CDR3 runs to 16 residues. Germline CDR1 and CDR2: SGHVS and FNYEAQ. The CDR3 is CASSPQGAMATRVQFF. The CDR3, as DNA: TGTGCCAGCAGCCCGCAGGGGGCGATGGCAACAAGGGTCCAGTTCTTC. Looking up the rest from reference TRBV7-6 and TRBJ2-1 gives the full variable domain: GAGVSQSPRYKVTKRGQDVALRCDPISGHVSLYWYRQALGQGPEFLTYFNYEAQQDKSGLPNDRFSAERPEGSISTLTIQRTEQRDSAMYRCASSPQGAMATRVQFFGPGTRLTVL.

V usage is TRBV7-2 and J usage is TRBJ2-1; 7 positions match TRBD2. This CDR3 spans 15 amino acids. The ends lost 6 bases at V and 6 bases at J; junction bases unmatched: 11. Germline CDR1 and CDR2: SGHTA and FQGNSA. The DNA of the CDR3 is TGTGCCAGCAGGGGTTGGGGGGGGACCGGCAATGAGCAGTTCTTC. This encodes CASRGWGGTGNEQFF. Supplemented by reference TRBV7-2 and TRBJ2-1, the full variable domain reads GAGVSQSPSNKVTEKGKDVELRCDPISGHTALYWYRQSLGQGLEFLIYFQGNSAPDKSGLPSDRFSAERTGGSVSTLTIQRTQQEDSAVYLCASRGWGGTGNEQFFGPGTRLTVL.

This clone was counted a single time. The rearrangement links TRBV7-8 to TRBJ2-2, with D possibly matching TRBD2 (6 bases). Germline V gene data show CDR1 as SGHVS and CDR2 as FQNEAQ. Trimming left V 5 bases short and J 3 bases short, with 10 bases between. The CDR3 runs 14 residues. The CDR3 sequence is CASSAGPYTGELFF. The CDR3, as DNA: TGTGCCAGCAGCGCGGGACCATACACCGGGGAGCTGTTTTTT.

This clone has more than one count but fewer than ten. V gene TRBV10-3 combines with J gene TRBJ1-1; 7 bases fit TRBD1. V shed 6 bases, J shed 8 bases, and the junction held 9 bases outside the gene matches. This CDR3 is 13 amino acids long. CDR1 and CDR2 from the germline V gene are ENHRY and SYGVKD. The CDR3 DNA is TGTGCCATCAGAATGCAGGGGGGTGAGGAAGCTTTCTTT. Its protein product is CAIRMQGGEEAFF.

This chain uses TRBV29-1 with TRBJ2-5; D possibly corresponds to TRBD1 (6 bases). The J call may be incorrect, as the DNA end agrees better with TRBJ2-7. CDR3 length equals 14 residues. The germline CDR1 and CDR2 sequences are SQVTM and ANQGSEA. In nucleotides, the CDR3 is TGCAGCGTTGGGTTAAGGGACAAAACCTACGAGCAGTACTTC. It encodes CSVGLRDKTYEQYF.

The CDR3 region is CASSSRNSNQPQHF. DNA for the CDR3: TGTGCCAGCAGTTCCAGGAATAGCAATCAGCCCCAGCATTTT. V and J are TRBV28 and TRBJ1-5; no definite D call. Germline CDR1 MDHEN, CDR2 SYDVKM. The CDR3 contains 14 residues. The ends were cut back, 4 bases at V and 0 bases at J, with 7 bases in the middle.

The chain employs TRBV4-1 and TRBJ2-5, with TRBD2 identical over 7 bases. The better agreement between TRBJ2-7 and the DNA end casts doubt on the J call. This CDR3 comprises 15 residues. Germline CDR1 MGHRA, CDR2 YSYEKL. The CDR3 sequence: CASSLRGGSIYEQYF. The CDR3 DNA reads TGCGCCAGCAGCCTCCGAGGCGGGAGTATTTACGAGCAGTACTTC.